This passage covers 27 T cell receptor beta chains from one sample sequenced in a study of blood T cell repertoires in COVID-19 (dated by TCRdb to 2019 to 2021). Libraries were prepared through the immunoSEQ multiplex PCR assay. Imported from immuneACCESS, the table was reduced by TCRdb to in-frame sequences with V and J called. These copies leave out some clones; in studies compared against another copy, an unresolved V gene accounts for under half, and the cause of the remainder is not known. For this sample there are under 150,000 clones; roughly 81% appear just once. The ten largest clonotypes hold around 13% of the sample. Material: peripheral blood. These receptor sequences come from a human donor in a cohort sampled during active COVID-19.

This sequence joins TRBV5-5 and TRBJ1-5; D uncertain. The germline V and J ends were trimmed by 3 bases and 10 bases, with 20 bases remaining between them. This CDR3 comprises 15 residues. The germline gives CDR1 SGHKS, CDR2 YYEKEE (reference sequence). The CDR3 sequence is CASSWDAGVQGPQHF. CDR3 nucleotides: TGTGCCAGCAGCTGGGATGCCGGGGTTCAAGGACCCCAGCATTTT.

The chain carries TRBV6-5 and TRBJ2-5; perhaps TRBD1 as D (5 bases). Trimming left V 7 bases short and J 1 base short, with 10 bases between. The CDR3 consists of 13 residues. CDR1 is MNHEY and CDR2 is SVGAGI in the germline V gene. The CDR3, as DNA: TGTGCCAGCACGCTCAGGGCCCAAGAGACCCAGTACTTC. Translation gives CASTLRAQETQYF.

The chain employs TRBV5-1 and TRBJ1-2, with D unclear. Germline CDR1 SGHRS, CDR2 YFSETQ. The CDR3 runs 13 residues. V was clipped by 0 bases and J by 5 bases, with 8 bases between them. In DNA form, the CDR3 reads TGCGCCAGCAGCTTGGCGGCGGGGTATGGCTACACCTTC. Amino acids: CASSLAAGYGYTF.

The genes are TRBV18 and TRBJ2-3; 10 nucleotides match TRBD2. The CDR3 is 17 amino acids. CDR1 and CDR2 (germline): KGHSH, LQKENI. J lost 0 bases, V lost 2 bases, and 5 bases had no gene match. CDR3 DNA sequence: TGTGCCAGCTCACCATTAGTACTAGCGGGGAGCACAGATACGCAGTATTTT. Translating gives CASSPLVLAGSTDTQYF.

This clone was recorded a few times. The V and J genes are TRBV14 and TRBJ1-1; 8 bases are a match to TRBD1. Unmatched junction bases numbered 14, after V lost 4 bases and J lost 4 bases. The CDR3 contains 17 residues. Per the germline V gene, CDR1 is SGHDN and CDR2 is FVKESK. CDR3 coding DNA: TGTGCCAGCAGCCTGACAGGGGTCTGGAGGGAGGGCACTGAAGCTTTCTTT. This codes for CASSLTGVWREGTEAFF.

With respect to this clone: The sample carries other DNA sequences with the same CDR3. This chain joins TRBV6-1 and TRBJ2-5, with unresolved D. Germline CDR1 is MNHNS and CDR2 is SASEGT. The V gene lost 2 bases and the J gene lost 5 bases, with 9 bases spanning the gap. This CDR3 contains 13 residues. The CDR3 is CASSERSVETQYF. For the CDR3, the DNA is TGTGCCAGCAGTGAAAGGAGCGTGGAGACCCAGTACTTC.

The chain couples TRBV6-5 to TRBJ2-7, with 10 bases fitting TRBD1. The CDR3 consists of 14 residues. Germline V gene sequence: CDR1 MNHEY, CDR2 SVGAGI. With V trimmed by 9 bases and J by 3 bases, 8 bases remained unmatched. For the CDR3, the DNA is TGTGCCAGTAACCGGGACAGGGGTGTCTACGAGCAGTACTTC. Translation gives CASNRDRGVYEQYF.

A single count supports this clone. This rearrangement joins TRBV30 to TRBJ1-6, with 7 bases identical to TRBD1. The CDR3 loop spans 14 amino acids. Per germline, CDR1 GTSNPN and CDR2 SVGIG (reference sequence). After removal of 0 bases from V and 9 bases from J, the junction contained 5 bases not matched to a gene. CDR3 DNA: TGTGCCTGGAGTGTACGAGGGGGCGGTTCACCCCTCCACTTT. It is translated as CAWSVRGGGSPLHF.

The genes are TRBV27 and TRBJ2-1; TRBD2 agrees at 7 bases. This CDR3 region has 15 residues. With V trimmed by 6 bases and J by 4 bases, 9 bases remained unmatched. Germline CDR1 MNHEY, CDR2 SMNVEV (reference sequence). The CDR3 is CASSTLSGGYNEQFF. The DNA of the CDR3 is TGTGCCAGCAGCACCCTGTCGGGGGGTTACAATGAGCAGTTCTTC.

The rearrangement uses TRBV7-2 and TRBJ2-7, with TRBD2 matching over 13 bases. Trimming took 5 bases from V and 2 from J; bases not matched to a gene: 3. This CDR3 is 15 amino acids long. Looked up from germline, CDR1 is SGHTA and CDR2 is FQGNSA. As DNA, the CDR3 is TGTGCCAGCAGCCGGACTAGCGGGGGTCCCTACGAGCAGTACTTC. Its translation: CASSRTSGGPYEQYF.

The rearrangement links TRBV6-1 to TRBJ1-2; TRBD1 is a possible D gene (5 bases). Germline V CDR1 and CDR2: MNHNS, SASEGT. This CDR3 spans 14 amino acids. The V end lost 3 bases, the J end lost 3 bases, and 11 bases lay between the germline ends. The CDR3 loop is CASSELRDYYGYTF. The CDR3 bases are TGTGCCAGCAGTGAGTTGAGGGACTACTATGGCTACACCTTC.

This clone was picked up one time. The CDR3 protein is CASFGQGRSGELFF. DNA for the CDR3: TGTGCCAGCTTCGGACAGGGTAGATCGGGGGAGCTGTTTTTT. V gene TRBV7-9 combines with J gene TRBJ2-2, with TRBD1 identical over 8 bases. Trimming at V came to 8 bases and at J to 8 bases, leaving 10 bases not matched to a gene. Per the germline V gene, CDR1 is SEHNR and CDR2 is FQNEAQ (reference sequence). This CDR3 has 14 residues.

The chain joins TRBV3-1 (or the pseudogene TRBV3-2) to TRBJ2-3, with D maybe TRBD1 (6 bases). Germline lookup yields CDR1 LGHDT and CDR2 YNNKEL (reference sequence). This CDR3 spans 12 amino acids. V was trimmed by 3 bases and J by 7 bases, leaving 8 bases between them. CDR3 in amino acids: CASSHTGNTQYF. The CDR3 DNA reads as TGTGCCAGCAGCCATACAGGGAATACGCAGTATTTT.

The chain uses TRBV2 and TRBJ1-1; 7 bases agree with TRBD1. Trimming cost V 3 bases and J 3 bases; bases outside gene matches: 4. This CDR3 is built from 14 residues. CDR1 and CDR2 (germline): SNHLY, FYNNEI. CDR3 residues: CASSEGGQYTEAFF. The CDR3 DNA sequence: TGTGCCAGCAGTGAGGGGGGACAGTACACTGAAGCTTTCTTT.

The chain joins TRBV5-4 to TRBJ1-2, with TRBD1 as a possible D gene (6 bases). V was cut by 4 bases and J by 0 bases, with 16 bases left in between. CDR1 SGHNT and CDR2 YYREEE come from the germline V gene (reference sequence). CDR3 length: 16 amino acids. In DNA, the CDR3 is TGTGCCAGCAGCACCCCCGCAGGGGAAGCTAACTATGGCTACACCTTC. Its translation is CASSTPAGEANYGYTF.

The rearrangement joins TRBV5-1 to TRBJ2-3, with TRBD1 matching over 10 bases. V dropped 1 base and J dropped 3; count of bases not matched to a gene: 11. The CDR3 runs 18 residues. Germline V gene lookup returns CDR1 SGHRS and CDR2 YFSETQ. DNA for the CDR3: TGCGCCAGCAGCTTGCGTCTCGTGAGGGACAGGGGTACAGATACGCAGTATTTT. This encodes CASSLRLVRDRGTDTQYF.

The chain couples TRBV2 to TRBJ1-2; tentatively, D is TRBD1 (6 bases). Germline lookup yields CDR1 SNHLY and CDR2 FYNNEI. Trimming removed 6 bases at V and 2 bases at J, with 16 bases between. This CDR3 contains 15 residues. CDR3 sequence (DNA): TGTGCCAGCAGCCGCCGGGACACCACCAACTATGGCTACACCTTC. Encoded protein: CASSRRDTTNYGYTF.

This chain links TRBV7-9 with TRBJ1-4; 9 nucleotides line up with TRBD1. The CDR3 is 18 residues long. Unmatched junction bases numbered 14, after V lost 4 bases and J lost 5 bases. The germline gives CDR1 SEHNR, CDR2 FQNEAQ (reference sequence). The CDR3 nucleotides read TGTGCCAGCAGCTCGGCCCAATCCTACAGGGGGCGGAATGAAAAACTGTTTTTT. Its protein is CASSSAQSYRGRNEKLFF.

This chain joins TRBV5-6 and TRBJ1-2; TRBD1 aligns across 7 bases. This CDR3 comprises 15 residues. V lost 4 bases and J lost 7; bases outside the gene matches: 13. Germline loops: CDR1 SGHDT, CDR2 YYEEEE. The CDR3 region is CASSTSTGTRGGYTF. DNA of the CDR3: TGTGCCAGCAGCACCTCGACAGGGACCCGCGGTGGCTACACCTTC.

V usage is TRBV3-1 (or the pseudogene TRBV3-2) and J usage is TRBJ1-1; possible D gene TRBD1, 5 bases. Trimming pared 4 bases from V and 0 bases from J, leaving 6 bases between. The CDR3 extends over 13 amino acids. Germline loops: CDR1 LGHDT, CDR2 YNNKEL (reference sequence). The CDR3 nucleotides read TGTGCCAGCAGCCGACAGATGAACACTGAAGCTTTCTTT. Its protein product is CASSRQMNTEAFF.

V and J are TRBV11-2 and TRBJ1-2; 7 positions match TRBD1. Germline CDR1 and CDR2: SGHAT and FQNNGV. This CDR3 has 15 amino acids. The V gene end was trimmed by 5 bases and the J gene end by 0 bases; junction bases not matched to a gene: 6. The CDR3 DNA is TGTGCCAGCAGCCGGGACAGAAGAGCTAACTATGGCTACACCTTC. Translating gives CASSRDRRANYGYTF.

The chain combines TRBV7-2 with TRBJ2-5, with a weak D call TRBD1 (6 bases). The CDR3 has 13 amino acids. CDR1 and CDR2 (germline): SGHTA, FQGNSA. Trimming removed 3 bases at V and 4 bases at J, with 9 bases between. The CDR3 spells CASSFRTAETQYF. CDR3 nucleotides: TGTGCCAGCAGCTTCCGGACAGCAGAGACCCAGTACTTC.

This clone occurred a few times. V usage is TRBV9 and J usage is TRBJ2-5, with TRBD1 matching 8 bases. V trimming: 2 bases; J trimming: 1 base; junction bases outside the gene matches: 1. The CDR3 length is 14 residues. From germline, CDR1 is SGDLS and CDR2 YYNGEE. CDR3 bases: TGTGCCAGCAGCGTGGGACAGGCCCAAGAGACCCAGTACTTC. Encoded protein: CASSVGQAQETQYF. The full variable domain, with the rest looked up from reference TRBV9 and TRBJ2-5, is DSGVTQTPKHLITATGQRVTLRCSPRSGDLSVYWYQQSLDQGLQFLIQYYNGEERAKGNILERFSAQQFPDLHSELNLSSLELGDSALYFCASSVGQAQETQYFGPGTRLLVL.

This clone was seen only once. CDR3 loop: CASSGQATTNTEAFF. As DNA, the CDR3 is TGTGCCAGCAGTGGACAGGCGACTACAAACACTGAAGCTTTCTTT. The genes are TRBV25-1 and TRBJ1-1, with D tentatively TRBD1 (6 bases). Trimming cost V 4 bases and J 2 bases, with 14 bases left between them. Germline V gene lookup returns CDR1 MGHDK and CDR2 SYGVNS. The CDR3 loop spans 15 amino acids.

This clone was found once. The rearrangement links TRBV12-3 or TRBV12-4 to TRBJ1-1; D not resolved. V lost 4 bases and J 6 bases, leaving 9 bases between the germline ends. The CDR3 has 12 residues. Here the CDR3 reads CASSWTGSEAFF. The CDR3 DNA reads TGTGCCAGCAGTTGGACGGGGTCTGAAGCTTTCTTT.

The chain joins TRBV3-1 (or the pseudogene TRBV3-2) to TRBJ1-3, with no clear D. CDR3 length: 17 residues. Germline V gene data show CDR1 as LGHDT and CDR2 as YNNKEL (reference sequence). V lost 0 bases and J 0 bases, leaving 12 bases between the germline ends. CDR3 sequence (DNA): TGTGCCAGCAGCCAAGATCTCGTGAGCGCCTCTGGAAACACCATATATTTT. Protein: CASSQDLVSASGNTIYF.

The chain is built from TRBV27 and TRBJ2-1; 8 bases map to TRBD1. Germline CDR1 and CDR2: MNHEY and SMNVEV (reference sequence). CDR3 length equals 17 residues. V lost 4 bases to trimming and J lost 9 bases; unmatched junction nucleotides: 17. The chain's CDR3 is CASSYTGGSLILGEQFF. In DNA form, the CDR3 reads TGTGCCAGCAGTTATACAGGGGGGAGCCTTATTTTGGGTGAGCAGTTCTTC.